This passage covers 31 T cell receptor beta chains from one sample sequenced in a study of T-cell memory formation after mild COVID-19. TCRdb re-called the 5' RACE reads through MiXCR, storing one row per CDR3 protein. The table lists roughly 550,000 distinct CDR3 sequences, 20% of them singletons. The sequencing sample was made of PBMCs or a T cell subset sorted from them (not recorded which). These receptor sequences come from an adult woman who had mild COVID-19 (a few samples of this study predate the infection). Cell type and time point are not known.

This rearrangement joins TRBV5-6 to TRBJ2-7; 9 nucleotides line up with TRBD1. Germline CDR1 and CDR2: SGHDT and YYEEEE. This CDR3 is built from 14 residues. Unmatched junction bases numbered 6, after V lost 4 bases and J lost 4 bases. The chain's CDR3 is CASSTGTGLYEQYF. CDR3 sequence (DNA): TGTGCCAGCAGCACCGGGACAGGGTTGTACGAGCAGTACTTC. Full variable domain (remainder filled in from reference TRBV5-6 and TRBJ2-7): DAGVTQSPTHLIKTRGQQVTLRCSPKSGHDTVSWYQQALGQGPQFIFQYYEEEERQRGNFPDRFSGHQFPNYSSELNVNALLLGDSALYLCASSTGTGLYEQYFGPGTRLTVT.

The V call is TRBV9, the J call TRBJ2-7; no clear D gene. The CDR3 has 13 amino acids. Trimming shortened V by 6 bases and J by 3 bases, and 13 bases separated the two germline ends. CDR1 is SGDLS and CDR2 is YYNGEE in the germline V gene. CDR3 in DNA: TGTGCCAGCAACCCCCAAGGCCTCTACGAGCAGTACTTC. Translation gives CASNPQGLYEQYF.

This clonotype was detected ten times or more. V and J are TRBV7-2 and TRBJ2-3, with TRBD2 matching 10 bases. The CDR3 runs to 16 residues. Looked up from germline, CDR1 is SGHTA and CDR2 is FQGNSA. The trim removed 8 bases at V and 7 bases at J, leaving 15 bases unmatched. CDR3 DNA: TGTGCCAGCTCCCTATTGGGGACTAGCGCTTCGAATACGCAGTATTTT. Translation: CASSLLGTSASNTQYF.

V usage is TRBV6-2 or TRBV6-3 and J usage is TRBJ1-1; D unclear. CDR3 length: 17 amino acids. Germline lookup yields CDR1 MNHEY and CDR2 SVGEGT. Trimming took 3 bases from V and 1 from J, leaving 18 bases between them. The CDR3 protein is CASSYYPTPRANTEAFF. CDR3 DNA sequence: TGTGCCAGCAGTTATTACCCTACTCCACGGGCGAACACTGAAGCTTTCTTT.

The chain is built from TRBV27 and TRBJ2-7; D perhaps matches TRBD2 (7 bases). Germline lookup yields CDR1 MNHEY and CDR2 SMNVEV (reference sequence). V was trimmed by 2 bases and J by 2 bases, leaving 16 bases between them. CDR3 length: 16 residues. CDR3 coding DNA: TGTGCCAGCAGTTTAGCGGGGGCCCTAACTCCCTACGAGCAGTACTTC. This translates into CASSLAGALTPYEQYF.

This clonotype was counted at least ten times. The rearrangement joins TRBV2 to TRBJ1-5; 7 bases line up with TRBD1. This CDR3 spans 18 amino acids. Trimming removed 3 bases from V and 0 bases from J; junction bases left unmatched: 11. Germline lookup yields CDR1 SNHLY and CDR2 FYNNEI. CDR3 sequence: CASSESRDSTHSNQPQHF. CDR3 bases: TGTGCCAGCAGTGAGTCCCGGGACAGTACGCATAGCAATCAGCCCCAGCATTTT.

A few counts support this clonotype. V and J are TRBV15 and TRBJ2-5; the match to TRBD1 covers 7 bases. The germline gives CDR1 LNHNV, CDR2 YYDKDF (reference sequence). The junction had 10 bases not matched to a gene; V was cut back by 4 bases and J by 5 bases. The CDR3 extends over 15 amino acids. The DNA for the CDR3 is TGTGCCACCAGCACAGGGACAGTCGGCCGGGAGACCCAGTACTTC. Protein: CATSTGTVGRETQYF.

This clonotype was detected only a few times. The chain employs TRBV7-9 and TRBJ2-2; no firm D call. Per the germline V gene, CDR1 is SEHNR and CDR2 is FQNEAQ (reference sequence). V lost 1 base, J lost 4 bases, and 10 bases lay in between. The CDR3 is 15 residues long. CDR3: CASSLVGPTTGELFF. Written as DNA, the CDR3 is TGTGCCAGCAGCTTAGTTGGACCTACCACCGGGGAGCTGTTTTTT. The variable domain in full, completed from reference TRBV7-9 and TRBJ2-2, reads DTGVSQNPRHKITKRGQNVTFRCDPISEHNRLYWYRQTLGQGPEFLTYFQNEAQLEKSRLLSDRFSAERPKGSFSTLEIQRTEQGDSAMYLCASSLVGPTTGELFFGEGSRLTVL.

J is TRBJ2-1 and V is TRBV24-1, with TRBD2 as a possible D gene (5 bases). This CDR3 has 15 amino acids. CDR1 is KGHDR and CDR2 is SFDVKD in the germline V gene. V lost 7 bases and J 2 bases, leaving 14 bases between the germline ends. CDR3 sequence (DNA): TGTGCCACCAGGGAAGGGTCGGGGACCTACAATGAGCAGTTCTTC. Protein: CATREGSGTYNEQFF.

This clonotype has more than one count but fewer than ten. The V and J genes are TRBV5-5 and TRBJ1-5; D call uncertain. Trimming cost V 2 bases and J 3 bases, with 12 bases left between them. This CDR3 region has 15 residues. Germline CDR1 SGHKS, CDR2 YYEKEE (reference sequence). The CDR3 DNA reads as TGTGCCAGCAGCTTCTTGGGAGGAGCCAATCAGCCCCAGCATTTT. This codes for CASSFLGGANQPQHF.

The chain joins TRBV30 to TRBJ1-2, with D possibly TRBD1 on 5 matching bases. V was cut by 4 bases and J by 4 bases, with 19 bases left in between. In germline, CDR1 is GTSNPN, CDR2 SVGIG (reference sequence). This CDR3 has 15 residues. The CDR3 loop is CAWINLGEWGYGYTF. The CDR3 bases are TGTGCCTGGATCAATTTGGGGGAGTGGGGCTATGGCTACACCTTC.

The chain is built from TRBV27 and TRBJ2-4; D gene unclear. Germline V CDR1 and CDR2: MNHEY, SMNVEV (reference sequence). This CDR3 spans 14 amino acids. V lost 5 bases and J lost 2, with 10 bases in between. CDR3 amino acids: CASSAVKSKNIQYF. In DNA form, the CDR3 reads TGTGCCAGCAGTGCGGTCAAGTCCAAAAACATTCAGTACTTC.

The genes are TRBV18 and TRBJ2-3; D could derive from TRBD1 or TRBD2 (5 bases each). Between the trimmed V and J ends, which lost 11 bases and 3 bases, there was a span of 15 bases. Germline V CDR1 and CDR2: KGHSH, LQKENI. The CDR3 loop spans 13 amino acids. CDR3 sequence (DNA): TGTGCCTCGGAGACTGGGGGTACAGATACGCAGTATTTT. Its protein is CASETGGTDTQYF.

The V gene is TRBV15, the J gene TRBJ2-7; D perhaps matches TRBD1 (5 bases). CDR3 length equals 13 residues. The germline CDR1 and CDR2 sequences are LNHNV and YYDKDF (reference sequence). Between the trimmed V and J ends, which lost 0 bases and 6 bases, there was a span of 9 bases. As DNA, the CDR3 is TGTGCCACCAGCAGAGATTCTGGGGCCGAGCAGTACTTC. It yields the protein CATSRDSGAEQYF.

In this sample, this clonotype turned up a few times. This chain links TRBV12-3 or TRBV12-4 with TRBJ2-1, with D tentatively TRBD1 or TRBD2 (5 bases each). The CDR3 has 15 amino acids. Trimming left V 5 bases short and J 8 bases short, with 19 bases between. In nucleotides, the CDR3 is TGTGCCAGCAGTCCCGTCGGGGCGCTTCTGCATGAGCAGTTCTTC. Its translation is CASSPVGALLHEQFF.

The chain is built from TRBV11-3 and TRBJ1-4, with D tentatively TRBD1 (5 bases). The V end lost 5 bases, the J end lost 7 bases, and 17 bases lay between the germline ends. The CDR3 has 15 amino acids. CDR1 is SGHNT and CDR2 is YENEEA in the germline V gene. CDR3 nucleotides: TGTGCCAGCAGCCCAAGACAGACCCCTCGTGAAAAACTGTTTTTT. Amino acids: CASSPRQTPREKLFF. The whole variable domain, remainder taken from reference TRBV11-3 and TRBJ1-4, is EAGVVQSPRYKIIEKKQPVAFWCNPISGHNTLYWYLQNLGQGPELLIRYENEEAVDDSQLPKDRFSAERLKGVDSTLKIQPAELGDSAVYLCASSPRQTPREKLFFGSGTQLSVL.

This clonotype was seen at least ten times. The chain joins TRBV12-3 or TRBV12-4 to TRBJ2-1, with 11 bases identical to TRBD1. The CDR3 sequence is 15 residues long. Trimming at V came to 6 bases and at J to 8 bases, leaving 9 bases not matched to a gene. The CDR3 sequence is CASSRTGGTWDEQFF. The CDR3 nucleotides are TGTGCCAGCAGCCGGACAGGGGGCACCTGGGATGAGCAGTTCTTC.

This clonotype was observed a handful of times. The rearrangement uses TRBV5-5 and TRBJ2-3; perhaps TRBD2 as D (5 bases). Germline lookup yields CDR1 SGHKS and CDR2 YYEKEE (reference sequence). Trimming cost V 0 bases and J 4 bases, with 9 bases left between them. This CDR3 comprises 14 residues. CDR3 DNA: TGTGCCAGCAGCTTGGGGGTAGCGCCAGATACGCAGTATTTT. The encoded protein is CASSLGVAPDTQYF.

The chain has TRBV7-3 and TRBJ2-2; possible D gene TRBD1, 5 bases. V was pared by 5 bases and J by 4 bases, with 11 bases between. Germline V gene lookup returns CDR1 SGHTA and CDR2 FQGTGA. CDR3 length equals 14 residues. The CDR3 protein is CASSPGQGTGELFF. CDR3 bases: TGTGCCAGCAGCCCTGGGCAGGGCACCGGGGAGCTGTTTTTT.

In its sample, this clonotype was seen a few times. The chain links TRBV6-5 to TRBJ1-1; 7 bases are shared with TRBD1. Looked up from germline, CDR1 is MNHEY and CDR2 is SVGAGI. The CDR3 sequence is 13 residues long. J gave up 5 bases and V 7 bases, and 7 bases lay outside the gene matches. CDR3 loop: CASMKGARTEAFF. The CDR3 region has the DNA TGTGCCAGCATGAAGGGGGCAAGAACTGAAGCTTTCTTT.

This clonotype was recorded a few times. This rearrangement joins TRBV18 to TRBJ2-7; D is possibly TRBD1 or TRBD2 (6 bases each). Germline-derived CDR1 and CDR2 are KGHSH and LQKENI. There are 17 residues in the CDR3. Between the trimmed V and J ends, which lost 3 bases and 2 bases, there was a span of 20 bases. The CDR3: CASSPLKGEDSPYEQYF. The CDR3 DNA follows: TGTGCCAGCTCACCCCTCAAGGGGGAGGACAGCCCCTACGAGCAGTACTTC.

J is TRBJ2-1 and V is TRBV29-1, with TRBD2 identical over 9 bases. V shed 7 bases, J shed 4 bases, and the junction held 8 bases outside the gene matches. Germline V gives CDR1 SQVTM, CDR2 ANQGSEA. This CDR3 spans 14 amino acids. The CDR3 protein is CSARKRGVYNEQFF. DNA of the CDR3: TGCAGCGCCCGGAAGCGGGGGGTATACAATGAGCAGTTCTTC.

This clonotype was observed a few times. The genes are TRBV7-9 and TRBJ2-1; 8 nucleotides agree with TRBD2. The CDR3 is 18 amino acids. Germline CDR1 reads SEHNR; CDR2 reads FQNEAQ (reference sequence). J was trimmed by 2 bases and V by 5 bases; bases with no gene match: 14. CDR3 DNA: TGTGCCAGCAGCCGGGAAAGGAGCGGGAGTGGTCCCTACAATGAGCAGTTCTTC. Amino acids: CASSRERSGSGPYNEQFF.

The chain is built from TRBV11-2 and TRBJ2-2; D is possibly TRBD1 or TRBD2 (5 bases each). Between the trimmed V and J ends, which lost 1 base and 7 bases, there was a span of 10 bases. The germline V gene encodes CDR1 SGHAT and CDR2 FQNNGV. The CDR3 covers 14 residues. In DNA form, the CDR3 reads TGTGCCAGCAGCTTAGGGGGGATTAGCGGGGAGCTGTTTTTT. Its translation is CASSLGGISGELFF.

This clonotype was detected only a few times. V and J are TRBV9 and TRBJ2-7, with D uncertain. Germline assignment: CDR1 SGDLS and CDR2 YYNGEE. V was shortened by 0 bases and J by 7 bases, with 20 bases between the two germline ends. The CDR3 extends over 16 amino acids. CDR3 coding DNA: TGTGCCAGCAGCGTAGATCTCAGTGGAAGCCCTAAAGAGCAGTACTTC. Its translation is CASSVDLSGSPKEQYF.

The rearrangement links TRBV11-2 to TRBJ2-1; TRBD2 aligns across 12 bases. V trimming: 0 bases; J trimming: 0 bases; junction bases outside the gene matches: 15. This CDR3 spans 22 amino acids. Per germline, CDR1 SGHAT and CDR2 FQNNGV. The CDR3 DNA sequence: TGTGCCAGCAGCTTAGATTATTGGCTAGCGGGAGGGCAAGTATACTCCTACAATGAGCAGTTCTTC. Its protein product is CASSLDYWLAGGQVYSYNEQFF.

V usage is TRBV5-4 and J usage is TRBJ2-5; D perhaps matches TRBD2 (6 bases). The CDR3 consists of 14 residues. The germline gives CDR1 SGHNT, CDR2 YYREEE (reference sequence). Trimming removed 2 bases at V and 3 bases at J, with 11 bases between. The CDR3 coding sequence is TGTGCCAGCAGCTTTGGCGGGGTAAAAGAGACCCAGTACTTC. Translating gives CASSFGGVKETQYF.

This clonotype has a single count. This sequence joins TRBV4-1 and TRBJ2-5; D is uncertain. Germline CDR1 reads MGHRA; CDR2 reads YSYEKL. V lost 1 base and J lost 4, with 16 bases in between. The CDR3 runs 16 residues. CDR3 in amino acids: CASSQGGGVTLETQYF. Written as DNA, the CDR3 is TGCGCCAGCAGCCAAGGCGGTGGGGTAACTTTAGAGACCCAGTACTTC.

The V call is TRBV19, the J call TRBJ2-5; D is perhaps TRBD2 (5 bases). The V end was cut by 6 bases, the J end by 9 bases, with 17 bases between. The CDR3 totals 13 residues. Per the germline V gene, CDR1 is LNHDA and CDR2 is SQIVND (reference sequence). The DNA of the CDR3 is TGTGCCAGTAGCCTCCAGACTTCCGGGGCCCAGTACTTC. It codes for CASSLQTSGAQYF. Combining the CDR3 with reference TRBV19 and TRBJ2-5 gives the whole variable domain DGGITQSPKYLFRKEGQNVTLSCEQNLNHDAMYWYRQDPGQGLRLIYYSQIVNDFQKGDIAEGYSVSREKKESFPLTVTSAQKNPTAFYLCASSLQTSGAQYFGPGTRLLVL.

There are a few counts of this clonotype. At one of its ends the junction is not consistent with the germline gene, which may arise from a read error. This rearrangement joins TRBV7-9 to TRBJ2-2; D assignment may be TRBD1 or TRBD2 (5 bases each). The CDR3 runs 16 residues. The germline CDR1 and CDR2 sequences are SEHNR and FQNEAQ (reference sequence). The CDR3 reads CASSLARGRGTGELFF. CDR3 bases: TGCGCCAGCAGCTTGGCTAGGGGCCGGGGCACCGGGGAGCTGTTTTTT.

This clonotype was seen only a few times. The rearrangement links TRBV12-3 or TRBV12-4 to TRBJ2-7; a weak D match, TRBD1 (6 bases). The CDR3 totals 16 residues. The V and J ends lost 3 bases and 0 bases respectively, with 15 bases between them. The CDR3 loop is CASSFSTGVSSYEQYF. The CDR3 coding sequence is TGTGCCAGCAGTTTTTCGACAGGCGTTAGCTCCTACGAGCAGTACTTC.